This TCR beta chain was captured in a study of technical replicates of blood from a few donors. Per germline, CDR1 SGHNT and CDR2 YYREEE (reference sequence). The CDR3 runs to 13 residues. V was trimmed by 4 bases and J by 2 bases, leaving 8 bases between them. Measured with immunoSEQ multiplex PCR; TCRdb has only the in-frame clones, and not every one. Seen here are about 56,000 clones, 80% to 95% observed once, and the top ten hold 4.3%. Sequencing was done on a sample of PBMCs. The TCR was taken from a human donor in good health. Some clones in this sample may be carry-over from other donors' samples. The gene calls are TRBV5-4 and TRBJ2-3; D ambiguous. The CDR3 loop reads CASSIYFTDTQYF. CDR3 in DNA: TGTGCCAGCAGCATATATTTCACAGATACGCAGTATTTT.